These T cell receptor beta chains were read from a single sample in a study of blood T cell repertoires in COVID-19. TCRdb's table, derived via immunoSEQ multiplex PCR, lists solely in-frame clones and lacks some. The table shows some 130,000 clones, with around 73% occurring only once. Sample: peripheral blood. Receptors were obtained from a man aged 60-69 years who had recovered from COVID-19. Each CDR3 is given without its conserved first and last residue. Fields, in order: V gene, J gene, CDR3 protein.

V: TRBV19; J: TRBJ1-1; CDR3: ASSLGQNTEAF
V: TRBV6-5; J: TRBJ1-1; CDR3: ASSSPRETEAF
V: TRBV18; J: TRBJ2-1; CDR3: ASSPTRDRVYNEQF
V: TRBV4-3; J: TRBJ2-7; CDR3: ASSRDFYYEQY
V: TRBV7-9; J: TRBJ2-1; CDR3: ASSSGGILGEQF
V: TRBV19; J: TRBJ1-1; CDR3: ASSMSRGTEAF
V: TRBV5-1; J: TRBJ2-3; CDR3: ASCHGGDRGLSDTQY
V: TRBV24-1; J: TRBJ2-1; CDR3: ATSMPGGTYNEQF
V: TRBV6-5; J: TRBJ2-7; CDR3: ASSYLSNRAEQY
V: TRBV4-2; J: TRBJ1-4; CDR3: ASSQTRGAAEKLF
V: TRBV7-9; J: TRBJ2-2; CDR3: ASSSRTGAVTGELF
V: TRBV6-2/TRBV6-3; J: TRBJ1-5; CDR3: ASSYSRGQPQH
V: TRBV11-3; J: TRBJ2-3; CDR3: ASSPRDRGTDTQY
V: TRBV13; J: TRBJ1-1; CDR3: ASKRGTLQNTEAF
V: TRBV29-1; J: TRBJ2-2; CDR3: SVGTSGANTGELF
V: TRBV21-1; J: TRBJ2-7; CDR3: ASSLYTSGRSYEQY
V: TRBV4-1; J: TRBJ2-1; CDR3: ASSREGPTGAQVNEQF
V: TRBV25-1; J: TRBJ2-6; CDR3: ASSGDGSGANVLT
V: TRBV27; J: TRBJ2-3; CDR3: ASSPGGLTSGRTDTQY
V: TRBV28; J: TRBJ1-2; CDR3: ASSLPRGAGYGYT
V: TRBV7-9; J: TRBJ1-5; CDR3: ASSRNEPPQH
V: TRBV7-2; J: TRBJ2-1; CDR3: ASSLEPGRSYNEQF
V: TRBV14; J: TRBJ2-7; CDR3: ASSVNTYEQY
V: TRBV7-8; J: TRBJ2-5; CDR3: ASSLAGGRETQY
V: TRBV2; J: TRBJ1-5; CDR3: ASGGRAEGQPQH
V: TRBV5-1; J: TRBJ1-2; CDR3: ASSLDTNYGYT